The rows below give T cell receptor beta chains drawn from one sample of a study of cytomegalovirus exposure and HLA in healthy donors. The data were produced by immunoSEQ multiplex PCR, yet TCRdb's version contains in-frame clones alone and is incomplete. This table has under 200,000 clones, 75% to 80% appearing once. The sequenced sample was PBMCs. The receptors stem from a man aged 50 or older in good health and CMV-seropositive. CDR3s include the opening cysteine and the closing phenylalanine or tryptophan. The D gene is left open where the match is weak. The size entry is marked missing in some rows and otherwise reads once, few, many or a size class.

V	J	D	length	size	DNA	CDR3
TRBV7-9	TRBJ1-3	NA	19	NA	TGTGCCAGCAGCTCCATTACTGTAACCACAGGACCCTACGGAAACACCATATATTTT	CASSSITVTTGPYGNTIYF
TRBV28	TRBJ1-5	NA	15	NA	TGTGCCAGCAGTTTAGGGGGGGGGCCCAATCAGCCCCAGCATTTT	CASSLGGGPNQPQHF
TRBV11-2	TRBJ2-7	TRBD2	16	NA	TGTGCCAGCAGCTTAGCCTTGGGTAGCGGGGGCTACGAGCAGTACTTC	CASSLALGSGGYEQYF
TRBV28	TRBJ1-1	TRBD1	15	NA	TGTGCCAGCAGTCCGCGGACAGGGATGAACACTGAAGCTTTCTTT	CASSPRTGMNTEAFF
TRBV5-1	TRBJ1-2	TRBD1	15	NA	TGCGCCAGCAGCTTGTCACAGGGGGCCCCTGGTGGCTACACCTTC	CASSLSQGAPGGYTF
TRBV7-6	TRBJ1-1	TRBD1	13	NA	TGTGCCAGCAAGCAGCCAGGGGGATTCGAAGCTTTCTTT	CASKQPGGFEAFF
TRBV2	TRBJ1-1	NA	14	NA	TGTGCCAGCAGTGGGGGAGGGGGAAACACTGAAGCTTTCTTT	CASSGGGGNTEAFF
TRBV2	TRBJ2-5	NA	12	NA	TGTGCCAGCAGTGAAGGCAGAGAGACCCAGTACTTC	CASSEGRETQYF
TRBV6-6	TRBJ2-5	TRBD1	15	few	TGTGCCAGCAGACGACAGGGGGGCGACCAAGAGACCCAGTACTTC	CASRRQGGDQETQYF
TRBV27	TRBJ1-5	NA	14	NA	TGTGCCAGCAGGTCCGGAGGTAGCAATCAGCCCCAGCATTTT	CASRSGGSNQPQHF
TRBV5-1	TRBJ1-2	NA	13	NA	TGCGCCAGCAGTTTAGGACAGATCTATGGCTACACCTTC	CASSLGQIYGYTF
TRBV9	TRBJ2-3	TRBD1	15	NA	TGTGCCAGCAGCGTTAGGACAGGGAGCACAGATACGCAGTATTTT	CASSVRTGSTDTQYF
TRBV9	TRBJ2-3	TRBD2	19	NA	TGTGCCAGCAGCGTACCTAGGTTGAGCGGGGGGCGCAGTACAGATACGCAGTATTTT	CASSVPRLSGGRSTDTQYF
TRBV7-2	TRBJ2-2	NA	15	NA	TGTGCCAGCAGCTTAAGTGGGGGGGCTTTCGGGGAGCTGTTTTTT	CASSLSGGAFGELFF
TRBV4-1	TRBJ2-1	TRBD1	15	NA	TGCGCCAGCAGCCAAGGACAGGGGGCGTCTCGTGAGCAGTTCTTC	CASSQGQGASREQFF
TRBV28	TRBJ1-1	NA	15	NA	TGTGCCAGCAGTATACCAGGGTTCTTGGACACCGAAGCTTTCTTT	CASSIPGFLDTEAFF
TRBV4-1	TRBJ1-2	NA	16	NA	TGCGCCAGCAGCCAACCCACCAGACAGAGTAACTATGGCTACACCTTC	CASSQPTRQSNYGYTF
TRBV28	TRBJ2-7	NA	13	NA	TGTGCCAGCAGTAATGGAGGGATCTACGAGCAGTACTTC	CASSNGGIYEQYF
TRBV4-1	TRBJ1-2	NA	15	NA	TGCGCCAGCAGCCAAGTCGAGGGGGTCGGCTATGGCTACACCTTC	CASSQVEGVGYGYTF
TRBV14	TRBJ1-3	NA	17	NA	TGTGCCAGCAGCCCCCGTGGCAGGGGACGATCCGGAAACACCATATATTTT	CASSPRGRGRSGNTIYF
TRBV5-4	TRBJ1-2	NA	13	NA	TGTGCCAGCACCACAACCGACATGCAGGGCTACACCTTC	CASTTTDMQGYTF
TRBV28	TRBJ1-6	TRBD1	17	few	TGTGCCAGCAGTGAGGTCGGCAGGGGGGAATTTAATTCACCCCTCCACTTT	CASSEVGRGEFNSPLHF
TRBV2	TRBJ2-4	NA	13	NA	TGTGCCAGCAGTGAAGAAAGGTGGGGCATTCAGTACTTC	CASSEERWGIQYF
TRBV5-1	TRBJ1-6	NA	16	NA	TGCGCCAGCAGCCTAACCGGACAGTCCTATAATTCACCCCTCCACTTT	CASSLTGQSYNSPLHF
TRBV29-1	TRBJ1-1	TRBD1	13	NA	TGCAGCGCCAGGGGGTTTATGAACACTGAAGCTTTCTTT	CSARGFMNTEAFF
TRBV7-9	TRBJ1-3	TRBD1	17	NA	TGTGCCAGCAGCTCTGACAGGGAAAGAGGGTCTGGAAACACCATATATTTT	CASSSDRERGSGNTIYF
TRBV27	TRBJ2-1	TRBD1	15	NA	TGTGCCAGCAGTTCCGGGACAGGGTACTACAATGAGCAGTTCTTC	CASSSGTGYYNEQFF
TRBV19	TRBJ2-7	NA	14	few	TGTGCCAGTAGTAAGGCAGGGGTTGTCTACGAGCAGTACTTC	CASSKAGVVYEQYF